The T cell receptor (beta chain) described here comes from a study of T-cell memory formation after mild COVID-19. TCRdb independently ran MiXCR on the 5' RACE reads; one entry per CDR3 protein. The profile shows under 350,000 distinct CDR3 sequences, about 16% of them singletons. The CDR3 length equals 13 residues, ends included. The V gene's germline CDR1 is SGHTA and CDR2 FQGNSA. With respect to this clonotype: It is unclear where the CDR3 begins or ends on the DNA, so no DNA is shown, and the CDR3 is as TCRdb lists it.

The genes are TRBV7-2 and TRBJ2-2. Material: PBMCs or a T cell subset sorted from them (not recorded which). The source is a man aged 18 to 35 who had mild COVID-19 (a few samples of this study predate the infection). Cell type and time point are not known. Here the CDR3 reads CASSHFGAGELFF.